Below, 11 T cell receptor beta chains from the same sample are listed, as sequenced in a study of post-analysis software for immune sequencing data. Regarding the study as a whole: A few TRBV segments (TRBV5-6, TRBV5-1 and TRBV20-1 among them) occurred more frequently in patients than in controls.

Unique molecular identifiers were carried by the TCR beta cDNA libraries. TCRdb re-called the PCR reads with MiXCR, one entry per CDR3 protein. The table shows 600,000 to 750,000 distinct CDR3 sequences, with roughly three fifths occurring only once. No antigens are known for them. Input material: blood. The receptors were gathered from a girl under 10 years old with multiple sclerosis.

The CDR3 protein is CATSRTGLAVSTEAFF. CDR3 nucleotides: TGTGCCACCAGCAGGACAGGGTTAGCGGTGAGCACTGAAGCTTTCTTT. The chain links TRBV15 to TRBJ1-1, with 7 positions matching TRBD1. V lost 3 bases to trimming and J lost 4 bases; unmatched junction nucleotides: 11. The CDR3 is 16 residues long. The V gene's germline CDR1 is LNHNV and CDR2 YYDKDF (reference sequence).

This chain connects TRBV4-2 to TRBJ1-2; the match to TRBD1 covers 11 bases. V dropped 5 bases and J dropped 7; count of bases not matched to a gene: 6. There are 14 residues in the CDR3. The germline gives CDR1 LGHNA, CDR2 YNFKEQ. This CDR3 is CASSEDRGQRGYTF. The CDR3 nucleotides read TGTGCCAGCAGCGAGGACAGGGGGCAGCGTGGCTACACCTTC.

The chain joins TRBV29-1 to TRBJ2-3, with TRBD1 matching over 9 bases. CDR1 and CDR2 from the germline V gene are SQVTM and ANQGSEA. The CDR3 spans 14 residues. After removal of 4 bases from V and 3 bases from J, the junction contained 5 bases not matched to a gene. The CDR3 sequence: CSVGLTGGTDTQYF. CDR3 bases: TGCAGCGTTGGATTGACAGGGGGAACAGATACGCAGTATTTT.

The chain carries TRBV29-1 and TRBJ2-3; TRBD2 might be the D (5 bases). The V gene lost 6 bases and the J gene lost 8 bases, with 12 bases spanning the gap. Germline V CDR1 and CDR2: SQVTM, ANQGSEA. This CDR3 region has 11 residues. The CDR3 nucleotides are TGCAGCGTGGATCCGAGCGGTACGCAGTATTTT. Its translation: CSVDPSGTQYF.

This clonotype was observed a few times. At one end the junction does not follow the germline gene, possibly because of a read error. The genes are TRBV6-2 or TRBV6-3 and TRBJ1-1; D uncertain. This CDR3 has 11 residues. Germline V gene sequence: CDR1 MNHEY, CDR2 SVGEGT. This CDR3 reads CACRRNTEAFF. The CDR3 coding sequence is TGTGCCTGCAGGCGCAACACTGAAGCTTTCTTT.

This clonotype has just one count. A read error may account for a junction end that differs from germline. V usage is TRBV20-1 and J usage is TRBJ2-1; D not certain. The CDR3 length is 15 residues. CDR1 and CDR2 from the germline V gene are DFQATT and SNEGSKA (reference sequence). CDR3 nucleotides: TGCAGCGCTAGAGATCTTACCAGATCCTACAATGAGCAGTTCTTC. This encodes CSARDLTRSYNEQFF.

The chain is built from TRBV5-1 and TRBJ2-1; D is ambiguous. This CDR3 comprises 11 residues. Germline-derived CDR1 and CDR2 are SGHRS and YFSETQ. V gave up 5 bases and J gave up 5 bases, with 5 bases separating them. The CDR3 bases are TGCGCCAGCAGATTTAACAATGAGCAGTTCTTC. Protein product: CASRFNNEQFF. The full variable domain, its missing parts supplied by reference TRBV5-1 and TRBJ2-1, is KAGVTQTPRYLIKTRGQQVTLSCSPISGHRSVSWYQQTPGQGLQFLFEYFSETQRNKGNFPGRFSGRQFSNSRSEMNVSTLELGDSALYLCASRFNNEQFFGPGTRLTVL.

V gene TRBV7-2 combines with J gene TRBJ2-1; 11 bases align to TRBD2. Germline lookup yields CDR1 SGHTA and CDR2 FQGNSA. The CDR3 has 18 amino acids. Trimming at V came to 2 bases and at J to 0 bases, leaving 6 bases not matched to a gene. The chain's CDR3 is CASSLSFLAGGSYNEQFF. CDR3 sequence (DNA): TGTGCCAGCAGCTTAAGTTTCCTAGCGGGAGGCTCCTACAATGAGCAGTTCTTC.

For the CDR3, the DNA is TGTGCCAGCAGTTACCGCACTAGCGACTCCTACGAGCAGTACTTC. Protein sequence: CASSYRTSDSYEQYF. The genes are TRBV6-2 or TRBV6-3 and TRBJ2-7; 7 nucleotides line up with TRBD2. Trimming cost V 2 bases and J 0 bases; bases outside gene matches: 4. Germline values: CDR1 MNHEY, CDR2 SVGEGT. The CDR3 has 15 amino acids.

The chain joins TRBV9 to TRBJ2-5; TRBD2 matches 7 bases. TRBJ2-7 explains the end of the DNA better; the J call may be wrong. The CDR3 sequence is 14 residues long. Germline CDR1 SGDLS, CDR2 YYNGEE. Here the CDR3 reads CASGGDGLLREQYF. In DNA form, the CDR3 reads TGTGCCAGCGGGGGGGACGGGCTTTTGCGCGAGCAGTACTTC.

The table lists this clonotype with a few counts. The V and J genes are TRBV11-2 and TRBJ2-1; D ambiguous. The germline V gene has CDR1 SGHAT and CDR2 FQNNGV. V dropped 1 base and J dropped 5 bases, with 6 bases sitting between them. This CDR3 is 13 amino acids long. The CDR3 region is CASSLGYNNEQFF. In DNA form, the CDR3 reads TGTGCCAGCAGCTTAGGTTACAACAATGAGCAGTTCTTC.